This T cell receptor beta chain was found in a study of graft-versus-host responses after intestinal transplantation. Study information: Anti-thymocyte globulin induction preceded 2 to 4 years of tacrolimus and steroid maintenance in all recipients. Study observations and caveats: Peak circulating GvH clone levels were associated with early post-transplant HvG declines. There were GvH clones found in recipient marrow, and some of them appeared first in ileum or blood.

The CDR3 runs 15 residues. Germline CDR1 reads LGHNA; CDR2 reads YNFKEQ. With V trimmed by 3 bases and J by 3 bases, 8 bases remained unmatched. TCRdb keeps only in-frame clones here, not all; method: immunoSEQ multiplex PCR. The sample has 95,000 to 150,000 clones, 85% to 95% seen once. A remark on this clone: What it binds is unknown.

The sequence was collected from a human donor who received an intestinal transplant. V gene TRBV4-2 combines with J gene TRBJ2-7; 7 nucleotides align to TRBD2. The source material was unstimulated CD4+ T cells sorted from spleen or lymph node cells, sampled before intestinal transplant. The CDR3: CASSQGGGLNYEQYF. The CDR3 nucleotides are TGTGCCAGCAGCCAGGGGGGGGGACTTAACTACGAGCAGTACTTC.